Listed below are T cell receptor beta chains from one sample, sequenced in a study of identical twins. TCRdb reprocessed the 5' RACE reads via MiXCR and lists one record per CDR3 protein. The repertoire holds roughly 540,000 distinct CDR3 sequences, 22% seen once, with 0.75% to 0.95% in the top ten. These same data were also listed under a study on T cells expressing NK-cell markers.

Material for sequencing was CD4+ T cells sorted from blood. These receptors all come from a woman between 18 and 29 years old in good health. CDR3s leave out the opening cysteine and the closing phenylalanine or tryptophan. Clone size is not always given. Where it is, it says once, few, many or a class for expanded clones.

>TRBV19|TRBJ1-1|.
ASKRGYNTEAF
>TRBV20-1|TRBJ2-1|.
SAREDHNEQF
>TRBV7-3|TRBJ2-3|.
ASSFGPSPSTDTQY
>TRBV5-1|TRBJ1-2|.
ASSASPPDASYT
>TRBV2|TRBJ2-3|.
ASSWDRGGTDTQY
>TRBV20-1|TRBJ2-5|.
RVGQAYQETQY
>TRBV19|TRBJ2-1|.
ASSSQGKGPINEQF
>TRBV20-1|TRBJ2-6|few
SAPTVTGANVLT
>TRBV7-3|TRBJ2-2|.
ASKRGDTNTGELF
>TRBV20-1|TRBJ2-3|.
SARGLAGGPGTDTQY
>TRBV5-1|TRBJ1-6|few
ASSLRPWSDNSPLH
>TRBV29-1|TRBJ2-5|few
SVSTGKRETQY
>TRBV11-3|TRBJ1-2|once
ASSPPGVLADGYT
>TRBV7-2|TRBJ2-1|few
ASSVNEQF
>TRBV20-1|TRBJ2-7|.
SAWTSGAPYEQY
>TRBV27|TRBJ1-2|many
ASIGLRSTNYGYT
>TRBV2|TRBJ1-4|.
ASSVQRADEKLF
>TRBV20-1|TRBJ2-3|many
SARDLRSGGFTDTQY
>TRBV5-1|TRBJ2-5|few
ASSLTGIQETQY
>TRBV27|TRBJ2-1|few
ASSTPTSGRNEQF
>TRBV12-3/TRBV12-4|TRBJ1-2|.
ASTKGGGSYGYT
>TRBV12-5|TRBJ2-2|.
ASGPRPWGGLF
>TRBV10-3|TRBJ2-1|.
ATSSGAFNEQF
>TRBV20-1|TRBJ2-1|few
SARTSGSLGNYNEQF
>TRBV5-1|TRBJ1-1|.
ASSLEQEAF
>TRBV20-1|TRBJ2-6|few
SARVGRGSGANVLT
>TRBV7-2|TRBJ1-3|.
ASSLAYLPSSGNTIY
>TRBV9|TRBJ2-3|.
ASSPRSPRLAGGKDTQY
>TRBV20-1|TRBJ1-1|.
SAAVMNTEAF
>TRBV20-1|TRBJ1-1|.
SASTALNTEAF
>TRBV4-3|TRBJ1-1|few
ASSQAPEGRTEAF
>TRBV4-3|TRBJ2-1|few
ASSSPGLAGYNEQF
>TRBV15|TRBJ2-1|.
ATSRDLDYYEQF
>TRBV4-3|TRBJ1-4|once
ASSQEFSRKLF
>TRBV29-1|TRBJ1-1|.
SVESLVGAF
>TRBV7-9|TRBJ2-2|.
ASSRHREALTGELF
>TRBV9|TRBJ1-1|few
ASSPGAGNTEAF
>TRBV5-1|TRBJ2-5|.
ASSPRQGQLQETQY
>TRBV27|TRBJ2-1|many
ASSAHNEQF
>TRBV9|TRBJ2-1|.
ASSVALEPDEQF
>TRBV5-1|TRBJ2-1|.
ASSLSGTSHYNEQF
>TRBV6-5|TRBJ2-6|.
ASSYDSLGANVLT
>TRBV10-3|TRBJ1-1|few
AISELGNTEAF
>TRBV10-3|TRBJ2-7|many
AISESIYYEQY
>TRBV7-9|TRBJ2-1|few
ASSLASGRRYNEQF
>TRBV6-5|TRBJ1-2|many
ASSGGAGGYT
>TRBV20-1|TRBJ1-1|.
SASPFRGLGAF
>TRBV6-1|TRBJ1-1|few
ASSEFSSGYSAF
>TRBV5-1|TRBJ2-5|.
ASSLGAVGTGYQETQY
>TRBV10-3|TRBJ2-7|few
ATSTGSYEQY
>TRBV4-3|TRBJ1-1|few
ASSQDGAGRTEAF
>TRBV5-1|TRBJ2-7|few
ASSLAPRTIHYEQY
>TRBV20-1|TRBJ1-6|.
SASYRGGNSPLH
>TRBV20-1|TRBJ2-3|few
SATGTSGNTDTQY
>TRBV7-9|TRBJ2-7|many
ASSLATGGFYEQY
>TRBV7-2|TRBJ2-3|few
ASSLASGRVRDTQY
>TRBV20-1|TRBJ1-1|.
SARTGGFFADTEAF
>TRBV6-5|TRBJ2-1|.
ARSYGGAGSYNEQF
>TRBV14|TRBJ2-1|few
ASSQEGTGYYNEQF
>TRBV5-5|TRBJ2-2|many
ASRALGQNTGELF